These 17 T cell receptor beta chains were sequenced from one sample in a study of beta chain features in type 1 diabetes. Of the isolated RNA, all was reverse transcribed, and so the sequenced material was expressed TCRB transcripts. Clones were read by immunoSEQ multiplex PCR, and TCRdb kept only the in-frame ones, dropping some. This sample has 110,000 to 150,000 clones, with 9% to 9.5% found just once. The sequenced sample consisted of central memory CD4+ T cells from blood. These receptors were obtained from a man between 18 and 29 years old in good health.

This chain joins TRBV28 and TRBJ1-6, with a possible D match to TRBD1 (5 bases). Germline loops: CDR1 MDHEN, CDR2 SYDVKM. Trimming took off 4 bases at V and 5 bases at J, with 12 bases between the two ends. The CDR3 totals 15 residues. The CDR3 nucleotides are TGTGCCAGCAGTTCCCCGACAGTGGATAATTCACCCCTCCACTTT. Its translation is CASSSPTVDNSPLHF.

This clone has ten or more counts. The chain joins TRBV9 to TRBJ2-3; 7 bases fit TRBD1. CDR1 is SGDLS, CDR2 YYNGEE, per germline. The CDR3 is 14 residues long. The V segment lost 4 bases and the J segment 2 bases; nucleotides outside the gene matches: 4. As DNA, the CDR3 is TGTGCCAGCAGCCGGGACAGTGTCACAGATACGCAGTATTTT. Amino acid sequence: CASSRDSVTDTQYF. Drawing the rest from reference TRBV9 and TRBJ2-3, the complete variable domain is DSGVTQTPKHLITATGQRVTLRCSPRSGDLSVYWYQQSLDQGLQFLIQYYNGEERAKGNILERFSAQQFPDLHSELNLSSLELGDSALYFCASSRDSVTDTQYFGPGTRLTVL.

This clone was seen a handful of times. The chain combines TRBV4-2 with TRBJ1-3; D ambiguous. This CDR3 region has 14 residues. V dropped 1 base and J dropped 4 bases, with 8 bases sitting between them. Germline assignment: CDR1 LGHNA and CDR2 YNFKEQ. DNA of the CDR3: TGTGCCAGCAGCCAAGCTGCGGAAGGAAACACCATATATTTT. It specifies CASSQAAEGNTIYF.

J is TRBJ1-5 and V is TRBV6-1, with TRBD1 as a possible D gene (6 bases). The length of the CDR3 is 13 residues. CDR1 MNHNS and CDR2 SASEGT come from the germline V gene. V was shortened by 6 bases and J by 5 bases, with 11 bases between the two germline ends. The chain's CDR3 is CASRTGIHQPQHF. CDR3 nucleotide sequence: TGTGCCAGCAGAACAGGGATTCATCAGCCCCAGCATTTT.

V gene TRBV7-2 combines with J gene TRBJ2-7; 9 bases map to TRBD1. V lost 4 bases, J lost 5 bases, and 6 bases stayed unmatched. The CDR3 is 14 amino acids. The germline CDR1 and CDR2 sequences are SGHTA and FQGNSA. The CDR3 sequence is CASSSGTGINEQYF. CDR3 bases: TGTGCCAGCAGCTCAGGGACAGGGATCAACGAGCAGTACTTC.

In its sample, this clone was seen a few times. The chain has TRBV4-2 and TRBJ2-1; 12 bases line up with TRBD1. The CDR3 has 16 amino acids. J lost 10 bases, V lost 1 base, and 8 bases had no gene match. The germline V gene has CDR1 LGHNA and CDR2 YNFKEQ. CDR3 nucleotides: TGTGCCAGCAGCCAAGCTCCGGGACAGGGGGCGAACGAGCAGTTCTTC. It specifies CASSQAPGQGANEQFF.

The rearrangement joins TRBV6-5 to TRBJ1-3; no firm D call. The germline CDR1 and CDR2 sequences are MNHEY and SVGAGI. The CDR3 is made up of 16 amino acids. V was shortened by 2 bases and J by 0 bases, with 11 bases between the two germline ends. CDR3 loop: CASSYRYPGSGNTIYF. The CDR3, as DNA: TGTGCCAGCAGTTACAGATACCCAGGCTCTGGAAACACCATATATTTT.

The J gene is TRBJ2-7, the V gene TRBV2; 7 nucleotides align to TRBD2. Per germline, CDR1 SNHLY and CDR2 FYNNEI. The CDR3 length is 15 residues. J was trimmed by 0 bases and V by 4 bases; bases with no gene match: 6. The chain's CDR3 is CASSGDYQNSYEQYF. Written as DNA, the CDR3 is TGTGCCAGCAGTGGGGACTACCAAAACTCCTACGAGCAGTACTTC.

This clone has just a few counts. The V gene is TRBV6-5, the J gene TRBJ1-4, with a possible D match to TRBD1 (5 bases). V shed 4 bases and J shed 0 bases, with 9 bases lying between them. Per the germline V gene, CDR1 is MNHEY and CDR2 is SVGAGI. This CDR3 spans 15 amino acids. The CDR3 protein is CASSLDSATNEKLFF. In DNA form, the CDR3 reads TGTGCCAGCAGTTTAGACAGTGCAACTAATGAAAAACTGTTTTTT.

This clone was seen only a few times. The chain links TRBV5-1 to TRBJ2-1; weak D call: TRBD1 (5 bases). The CDR3 has 13 residues. Trimming shortened V by 0 bases and J by 6 bases, and 7 bases separated the two germline ends. CDR1 is SGHRS and CDR2 is YFSETQ in the germline V gene. This CDR3 is CASSLGQINEQFF. DNA of the CDR3: TGCGCCAGCAGCTTGGGACAGATCAATGAGCAGTTCTTC.

This clone has only a few counts. CDR3 sequence: CASSQSTGLTNEKLFF. In DNA, the CDR3 is TGCGCCAGCAGCCAAAGTACGGGACTGACTAATGAAAAACTGTTTTTT. V usage is TRBV4-3 and J usage is TRBJ1-4, with a weak D call TRBD1 (5 bases). V dropped 2 bases and J dropped 2 bases, with 12 bases sitting between them. Germline CDR1 and CDR2: LGHNA and YSLEER. CDR3 length equals 16 residues.

The chain uses TRBV7-2 and TRBJ2-1; D is perhaps TRBD2 (5 bases). The CDR3 is 15 residues long. Germline V gene sequence: CDR1 SGHTA, CDR2 FQGNSA. The germline V and J ends were trimmed by 0 bases and 0 bases, with 6 bases remaining between them. CDR3 loop: CASSLAGSSYNEQFF. The CDR3 bases are TGTGCCAGCAGCTTAGCGGGGAGCTCCTACAATGAGCAGTTCTTC.

This clone has more than one count but fewer than ten. The CDR3 DNA reads as TGTGCCAGCAACGACGGAGCCTACGAGCAGTACTTC. Protein sequence: CASNDGAYEQYF. The chain employs TRBV18 and TRBJ2-7; unclear D gene. The CDR3 length is 12 residues. In germline, CDR1 is KGHSH, CDR2 LQKENI. The ends were cut back, 8 bases at V and 2 bases at J, with 10 bases in the middle.

The rearrangement links TRBV11-2 to TRBJ1-1; D perhaps matches TRBD1 (6 bases). Deletions cut 5 bases from V and 0 bases from J, with 10 bases between. This CDR3 is built from 14 residues. The germline V gene encodes CDR1 SGHAT and CDR2 FQNNGV. The CDR3 loop is CASSRDILNTEAFF. Written as DNA, the CDR3 is TGTGCCAGCAGCCGGGACATCCTGAACACTGAAGCTTTCTTT. Filled out from reference TRBV11-2 and TRBJ1-1, the complete variable domain reads EAGVAQSPRYKIIEKRQSVAFWCNPISGHATLYWYQQILGQGPKLLIQFQNNGVVDDSQLPKDRFSAERLKGVDSTLKIQPAKLEDSAVYLCASSRDILNTEAFFGQGTRLTVV.

This chain connects TRBV6-5 to TRBJ1-2; D might be TRBD1 (5 bases). This CDR3 contains 14 residues. Trimming left V 0 bases short and J 5 bases short, with 10 bases between. Germline CDR1 MNHEY, CDR2 SVGAGI. This chain's CDR3 is CASSYSLTVYGYTF. DNA of the CDR3: TGTGCCAGCAGTTACTCGTTGACAGTTTATGGCTACACCTTC.

The gene calls are TRBV4-3 and TRBJ1-4; no definite D call. V lost 0 bases and J lost 8, with 7 bases in between. Germline lookup yields CDR1 LGHNA and CDR2 YSLEER. CDR3 length: 13 residues. CDR3 bases: TGCGCCAGCAGCCAAGAGGGCTCCGAAAAACTGTTTTTT. It specifies CASSQEGSEKLFF.

This chain links TRBV12-2 with TRBJ2-4; no check of the table's D call, TRBD2, against the DNA was made. TRBV12-2 is a recognized pseudogene. The CDR3 loop spans 14 amino acids. The CDR3 reads CASRLRTSDGIQYF. Written as DNA, the CDR3 is TGTGCAAGTCGCTTACGGACTAGCGACGGCATTCAGTACTTC.